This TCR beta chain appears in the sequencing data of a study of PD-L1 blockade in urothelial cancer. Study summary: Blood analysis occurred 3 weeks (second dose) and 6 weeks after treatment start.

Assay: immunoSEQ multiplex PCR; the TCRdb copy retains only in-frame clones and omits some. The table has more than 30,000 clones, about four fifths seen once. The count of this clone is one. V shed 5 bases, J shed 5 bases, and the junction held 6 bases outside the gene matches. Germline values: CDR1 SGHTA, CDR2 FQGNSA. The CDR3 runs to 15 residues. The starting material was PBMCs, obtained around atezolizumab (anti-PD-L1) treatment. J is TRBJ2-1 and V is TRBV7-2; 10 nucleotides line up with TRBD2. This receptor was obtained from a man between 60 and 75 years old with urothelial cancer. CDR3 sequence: CASSPGLAANNEQFF. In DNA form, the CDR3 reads TGTGCCAGCAGCCCCGGACTAGCGGCCAACAATGAGCAGTTCTTC.